This T cell receptor beta chain was obtained from a study of T cells in Graves' hyperthyroidism and ophthalmopathy. It was RNA transcripts that yielded the amplified TCR beta CDR3 regions. In the first-round RT-PCR of the TCR CDR3, the HTBI primer set was used. TCRdb re-called the multiplex PCR reads through MiXCR, storing one row per CDR3 protein. Of fewer than 850,000 distinct CDR3 sequences listed, around a sixth were seen once; the top ten hold around 15%. This CDR3 comprises 17 residues. J lost 5 bases, V lost 7 bases, and 12 bases had no gene match. Germline CDR1 reads MDHEN; CDR2 reads SYDVKM. The sequencing input was blood. V is TRBV28 and J is TRBJ2-5; TRBD2 aligns across 14 bases. This receptor was taken from a man aged 45-60 years with Graves' hyperthyroidism. CDR3: CASTIGFGTSGSETQYF. The CDR3 coding sequence is TGTGCCAGCACCATAGGGTTCGGGACTAGCGGGAGCGAGACCCAGTACTTC.